In this sample, the clone carrying this T cell receptor (beta chain) turned up once. This sample is part of a study of cytomegalovirus exposure and HLA in healthy donors. For the study at large: The study's early data release held roughly 91 million unique TCRs from HLA-typed donors.

The CDR3 is made up of 13 amino acids. The ends were cut back, 5 bases at V and 11 bases at J, with 13 bases in the middle. The germline CDR1 and CDR2 sequences are MGHRA and YSYEKL. PCR employed 60 Vbeta and 13 Jbeta primers. The method was immunoSEQ multiplex PCR; TCRdb's version includes in-frame clones alone and lacks a portion of them. This sample has approximately 150,000 clones, with roughly 70% found just once. The specimen was PBMCs. This sequence was found in a man aged 30 to 45 in good health and CMV-seropositive. V gene TRBV4-1 combines with J gene TRBJ1-6, with a tentative D call TRBD1 (5 bases). DNA for the CDR3: TGCGCCAGCAGCGAAAGGGGAGGCGCACCCCTCCACTTT. This translates into CASSERGGAPLHF.